These 27 T cell receptor beta chains were sequenced from one sample in a study of cytomegalovirus exposure and HLA in healthy donors. PCR used 60 Vbeta primers and 13 Jbeta primers. The assay was immunoSEQ multiplex PCR, and TCRdb's table has in-frame clones only and misses some. The sample lists tens of thousands of clones, 60% to 80% occurring once. The sample was PBMCs. The receptors stem from a man in his fifties or sixties in good health and CMV-seropositive.

The rearrangement joins TRBV5-6 to TRBJ1-3; D is unresolved. The CDR3 is 15 residues long. Germline V CDR1 and CDR2: SGHDT, YYEEEE. V was shortened by 4 bases and J by 0 bases, with 11 bases between the two germline ends. CDR3 residues: CASSSTRISGNTIYF. The DNA of the CDR3 is TGTGCCAGCAGCAGTACTCGAATCTCTGGAAACACCATATATTTT.

On this clone: One end of the junction is discordant with germline, which a read error may explain. J is TRBJ1-2 and V is TRBV7-9; D is perhaps TRBD1 (5 bases). The germline CDR1 and CDR2 sequences are SEHNR and FQNEAQ (reference sequence). The CDR3 extends over 13 amino acids. CDR3 sequence reads: CSSSLDIFPGYTF. CDR3 DNA sequence: TGTTCCAGCAGCTTGGACATTTTTCCAGGCTACACCTTC.

This chain uses TRBV18 with TRBJ1-4; D is perhaps TRBD1 (6 bases). Germline CDR1 KGHSH, CDR2 LQKENI. Trimming removed 6 bases from V and 7 bases from J, with 18 bases in between. This CDR3 is 15 amino acids long. The chain's CDR3 is CASSQGQSTSEKLFF. The CDR3 DNA reads TGTGCCAGCTCGCAAGGACAGAGCACGAGTGAAAAACTGTTTTTT.

This clone has at least ten counts. The rearrangement links TRBV6-1 to TRBJ2-3; 9 bases fit TRBD2. Germline values: CDR1 MNHNS, CDR2 SASEGT. This CDR3 has 14 residues. Losses at the gene ends were 3 bases for V and 6 bases for J; bases not matched to a gene: 4. The CDR3 sequence: CASSDGGGADTQYF. In DNA form, the CDR3 reads TGTGCCAGCAGTGATGGCGGGGGGGCCGATACGCAGTATTTT.

V is TRBV6-5 and J is TRBJ1-2; D is undetermined. Germline V gives CDR1 MNHEY, CDR2 SVGAGI. The CDR3 spans 14 residues. Trimming stripped 2 bases from V and 4 bases from J, with 11 bases between. CDR3 amino acids: CASSYRGFGYGYTF. CDR3 bases: TGTGCCAGCAGTTACCGAGGGTTCGGCTATGGCTACACCTTC.

The chain links TRBV11-2 to TRBJ1-2; TRBD1 agrees at 7 bases. This CDR3 has 14 residues. The germline V gene has CDR1 SGHAT and CDR2 FQNNGV. J was trimmed by 4 bases and V by 1 base; bases with no gene match: 3. The CDR3 nucleotides are TGTGCCAGCAGCTTAGGGACAGGCCTCTATGGCTACACCTTC. It yields the protein CASSLGTGLYGYTF.

The chain is built from TRBV7-2 and TRBJ2-7, with 9 bases lining up with TRBD1. The length of the CDR3 is 15 residues. The J segment lost 7 bases and the V segment lost 0 bases, leaving 7 bases of the junction unmatched. Germline CDR1 SGHTA, CDR2 FQGNSA. The CDR3 DNA is TGTGCCAGCAGCTTAGCTCCGGGACAGGGCAAGGAGCAGTACTTC. Translated: CASSLAPGQGKEQYF.

The chain links TRBV19 to TRBJ1-5; the match to TRBD1 covers 7 bases. The CDR3 length is 14 residues. The V segment lost 6 bases and the J segment 5 bases; nucleotides outside the gene matches: 7. The germline V gene encodes CDR1 LNHDA and CDR2 SQIVND (reference sequence). The DNA for the CDR3 is TGTGCCAGTAGCGTGACAGGGAGTGATCAGCCCCAGCATTTT. It yields the protein CASSVTGSDQPQHF. Full variable domain (missing parts from reference TRBV19 and TRBJ1-5): DGGITQSPKYLFRKEGQNVTLSCEQNLNHDAMYWYRQDPGQGLRLIYYSQIVNDFQKGDIAEGYSVSREKKESFPLTVTSAQKNPTAFYLCASSVTGSDQPQHFGDGTRLSIL.

The J gene is TRBJ1-1, the V gene TRBV11-3, with D maybe TRBD1 (5 bases). Trimming removed 6 bases from V and 7 bases from J, with 18 bases in between. The CDR3 consists of 14 residues. Germline V gene sequence: CDR1 SGHNT, CDR2 YENEEA. CDR3 residues: CASRSPVEGSEAFF. The CDR3 DNA reads as TGTGCCAGCAGATCTCCGGTGGAGGGGAGTGAAGCTTTCTTT.

The chain is built from TRBV4-2 and TRBJ1-2; no firm D call. This CDR3 spans 16 amino acids. Germline V gene lookup returns CDR1 LGHNA and CDR2 YNFKEQ. V lost 4 bases to trimming and J lost 4 bases, with 19 bases between them. The CDR3 spells CASSPPLTGEAYGYTF. In DNA form, the CDR3 reads TGTGCCAGCAGCCCTCCTCTGACGGGAGAGGCCTATGGCTACACCTTC.

The chain carries TRBV10-3 and TRBJ2-3, with 8 bases fitting TRBD1. The J segment lost 0 bases and the V segment lost 6 bases, leaving 5 bases of the junction unmatched. This CDR3 has 15 amino acids. The V gene's germline CDR1 is ENHRY and CDR2 SYGVKD. CDR3 DNA sequence: TGTGCCATCAGCCCCGGGACAGGCAGCACAGATACGCAGTATTTT. This codes for CAISPGTGSTDTQYF.

This clone was counted only a few times. The chain uses TRBV11-3 and TRBJ2-3; no clear D. The germline CDR1 and CDR2 sequences are SGHNT and YENEEA. V lost 5 bases, J lost 0 bases, and 15 bases lay in between. The CDR3 loop spans 16 amino acids. DNA for the CDR3: TGTGCCAGCAGCCGTACCCGTGCCGGGAGCACAGATACGCAGTATTTT. Protein sequence: CASSRTRAGSTDTQYF.

The CDR3 spells CASSLDRGGGYGYTF. CDR3 DNA: TGTGCCAGCAGCTTAGACAGGGGCGGAGGCTATGGCTACACCTTC. The chain links TRBV11-2 to TRBJ1-2, with D tentatively TRBD1 (6 bases). V lost 0 bases and J 4 bases, leaving 12 bases between the germline ends. The CDR3 consists of 15 residues. CDR1 and CDR2 (germline): SGHAT, FQNNGV. The full variable domain, with the rest looked up from reference TRBV11-2 and TRBJ1-2, is EAGVAQSPRYKIIEKRQSVAFWCNPISGHATLYWYQQILGQGPKLLIQFQNNGVVDDSQLPKDRFSAERLKGVDSTLKIQPAKLEDSAVYLCASSLDRGGGYGYTFGSGTRLTVV.

The chain combines TRBV5-1 with TRBJ1-2; D perhaps matches TRBD1 (6 bases). CDR3 length equals 12 residues. Per germline, CDR1 SGHRS and CDR2 YFSETQ. V was cut by 5 bases and J by 3 bases, with 8 bases left in between. The CDR3 DNA is TGCGCCAGCAGGGGGGGGCACTATGGCTACACCTTC. It encodes CASRGGHYGYTF.

The chain carries TRBV6-5 and TRBJ2-3, with D perhaps TRBD2 (5 bases). Germline CDR1 and CDR2: MNHEY and SVGAGI. CDR3 size: 13 residues. Trimming pared 5 bases from V and 1 base from J, leaving 7 bases between. This CDR3 reads CASSRTGTDTQYF. The CDR3 DNA reads TGTGCCAGCAGTCGGACTGGCACAGATACGCAGTATTTT.

This clone is categorized as medium-sized (0.01 to 0.1%). J is TRBJ1-1 and V is TRBV5-1; D may be TRBD1 (6 bases). The CDR3 totals 13 residues. Trimming took off 4 bases at V and 0 bases at J, with 7 bases between the two ends. The germline CDR1 and CDR2 sequences are SGHRS and YFSETQ. Here the CDR3 reads CASSDRMNTEAFF. CDR3 coding DNA: TGCGCCAGCAGCGACAGGATGAACACTGAAGCTTTCTTT.

This chain uses TRBV6-1 with TRBJ1-1; D not certain. This CDR3 region has 15 residues. Between the trimmed V and J ends, which lost 7 bases and 1 base, there was a span of 16 bases. From germline, CDR1 is MNHNS and CDR2 SASEGT. This CDR3 reads CASNDGGWSNTEAFF. Written as DNA, the CDR3 is TGTGCCAGCAATGACGGCGGATGGTCGAACACTGAAGCTTTCTTT.

The rearrangement joins TRBV19 to TRBJ2-1; 9 nucleotides agree with TRBD1. Looked up from germline, CDR1 is LNHDA and CDR2 is SQIVND (reference sequence). Trimming removed 5 bases from V and 7 bases from J; junction bases left unmatched: 6. The CDR3 runs to 14 residues. The CDR3 nucleotides are TGTGCCAGTAGTCGCCAGGGGACAGGGAATGAGCAGTTCTTC. It yields the protein CASSRQGTGNEQFF.

This clone was observed a few times. This specimen includes other DNA sequences encoding the same CDR3. The gene calls are TRBV19 and TRBJ1-1; D gene uncertain. Trimming removed 10 bases from V and 6 bases from J, with 21 bases in between. Germline loops: CDR1 LNHDA, CDR2 SQIVND (reference sequence). The CDR3 totals 14 residues. CDR3 nucleotide sequence: TGTGCCACCTCTATCGCCGGAGGGTACGCTGAAGCTTTCTTT. Its translation: CATSIAGGYAEAFF. The variable domain in full, completed from reference TRBV19 and TRBJ1-1, reads DGGITQSPKYLFRKEGQNVTLSCEQNLNHDAMYWYRQDPGQGLRLIYYSQIVNDFQKGDIAEGYSVSREKKESFPLTVTSAQKNPTAFYLCATSIAGGYAEAFFGQGTRLTVV.

This clone was detected only a few times. This chain uses TRBV4-2 with TRBJ2-2; D uncertain. The V gene lost 2 bases and the J gene lost 1 base, with 5 bases spanning the gap. The germline CDR1 and CDR2 sequences are LGHNA and YNFKEQ. The CDR3 is 14 amino acids. The CDR3 sequence: CASSQQQNTGELFF. The CDR3 nucleotides read TGTGCCAGCAGCCAACAACAGAACACCGGGGAGCTGTTTTTT.

The V call is TRBV5-1, the J call TRBJ1-2; possibly TRBD1 for D (5 bases). The CDR3 spans 14 residues. Trimming cost V 0 bases and J 4 bases, with 10 bases left between them. Germline CDR1 SGHRS, CDR2 YFSETQ. For the CDR3, the DNA is TGCGCCAGCAGCTTGGAGACAGCTCGCTATGGCTACACCTTC. It is translated as CASSLETARYGYTF.

This chain uses TRBV9 with TRBJ2-2; TRBD2 matches at 7 bases. The CDR3 loop spans 14 amino acids. Germline V CDR1 and CDR2: SGDLS, YYNGEE. The V gene end was trimmed by 2 bases and the J gene end by 6 bases; junction bases not matched to a gene: 4. In nucleotides, the CDR3 is TGTGCCAGCAGCGTGACGGGAGGTGCCGGGGAGCTGTTTTTT. It encodes CASSVTGGAGELFF.

V usage is TRBV5-1 and J usage is TRBJ2-5, with D possibly matching TRBD1 (5 bases). Germline lookup yields CDR1 SGHRS and CDR2 YFSETQ. The CDR3 loop spans 18 amino acids. V lost 0 bases and J lost 0, with 18 bases in between. The CDR3 nucleotides read TGCGCCAGCAGCTTGGGGTCTAGGGGTGCCGGGCACCAAGAGACCCAGTACTTC. This gives the protein CASSLGSRGAGHQETQYF.

This chain joins TRBV9 and TRBJ2-1; 9 nucleotides align to TRBD2. After removal of 6 bases from V and 4 bases from J, the junction contained 11 bases not matched to a gene. The CDR3 consists of 16 residues. The germline V gene has CDR1 SGDLS and CDR2 YYNGEE. The CDR3 spells CASTVGAGGRYNEQFF. The CDR3 nucleotides are TGTGCCAGCACCGTTGGTGCGGGGGGGAGATACAATGAGCAGTTCTTC.

V and J are TRBV7-8 and TRBJ1-5; no definite D call. Per germline, CDR1 SGHVS and CDR2 FQNEAQ. With 5 bases removed from V and 6 bases from J, the gap between germline ends came to 20 bases. CDR3 length: 16 amino acids. The CDR3 spells CASSPQVSRGGQPQHF. The CDR3 DNA reads as TGTGCCAGCAGCCCCCAGGTGAGCCGGGGTGGTCAGCCCCAGCATTTT.

This clone was seen once. The junction differs from germline at one of its ends, possibly a read error. In the same sample, other DNA sequences code for this CDR3. The genes are TRBV11-1 and TRBJ2-6, with D maybe TRBD1 (6 bases). Germline-derived CDR1 and CDR2 are SGHAT and FQDESV (reference sequence). The CDR3 length is 15 residues. The CDR3 region is CASSKTGSGANVLTF. CDR3 DNA sequence: TGCGCCAGCAGCAAGACAGGCTCTGGGGCCAACGTCCTGACTTTC.

This clone was found once. The genes are TRBV6-5 and TRBJ2-7; D might be TRBD2 (5 bases). The V end lost 6 bases, the J end lost 2 bases, and 8 bases lay between the germline ends. Germline values: CDR1 MNHEY, CDR2 SVGAGI. CDR3 length equals 12 residues. The DNA of the CDR3 is TGTGCCAGCAGCTCCGGGACCTACGAGCAGTACTTC. It translates to CASSSGTYEQYF.